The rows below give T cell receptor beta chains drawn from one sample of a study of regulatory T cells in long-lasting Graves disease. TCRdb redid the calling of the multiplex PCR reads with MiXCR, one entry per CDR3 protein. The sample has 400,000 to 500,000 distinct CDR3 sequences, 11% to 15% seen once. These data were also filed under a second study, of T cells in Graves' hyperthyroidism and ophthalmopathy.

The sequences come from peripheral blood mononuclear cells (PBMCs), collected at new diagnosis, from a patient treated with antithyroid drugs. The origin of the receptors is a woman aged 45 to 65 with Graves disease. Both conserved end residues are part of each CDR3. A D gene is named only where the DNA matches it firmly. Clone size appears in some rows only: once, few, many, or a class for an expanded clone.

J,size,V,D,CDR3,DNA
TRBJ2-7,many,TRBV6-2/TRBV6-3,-,CASSYSRERGYEQYF,TGTGCCAGCAGTTACTCCCGGGAGAGAGGTTACGAGCAGTACTTC
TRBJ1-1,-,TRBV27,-,CASTHDRGTEAFF,TGTGCCAGCACCCACGACAGAGGGACTGAAGCTTTCTTT
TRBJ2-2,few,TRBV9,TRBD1,CASSGGQHTGELFF,TGTGCCAGCAGCGGGGGACAGCACACCGGGGAGCTGTTTTTT
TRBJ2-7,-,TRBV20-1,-,CSARGDGVEQYF,TGCAGTGCTAGAGGGGACGGGGTCGAGCAGTACTTC
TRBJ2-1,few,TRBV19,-,CASSIGPTPIF,TGTGCCAGTAGTATAGGTCCGACTCCCATCTTC
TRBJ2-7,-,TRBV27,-,CASSFGIVYEQYF,TGTGCCAGCAGTTTTGGCATCGTATACGAGCAGTACTTC
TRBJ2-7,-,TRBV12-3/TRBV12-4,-,CASSFNKSSSYEQYF,TGTGCCAGCAGTTTCAATAAGAGCAGCTCCTACGAGCAGTACTTC
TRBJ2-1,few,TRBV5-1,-,CASSRSGRGLDEQFF,TGCGCCAGCAGCCGATCGGGTAGGGGCCTGGATGAGCAGTTCTTC
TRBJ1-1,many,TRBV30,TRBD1,CAPQGANTEAFF,TGTGCCCCCCAGGGGGCGAACACTGAAGCTTTCTTT
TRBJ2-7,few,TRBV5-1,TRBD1,CASSLGGQTLYEQYF,TGCGCCAGCAGCTTGGGGGGACAGACCCTGTACGAGCAGTACTTC
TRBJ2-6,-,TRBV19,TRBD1,CASSFRDRGVLTF,TGTGCCAGTAGTTTTCGGGACAGAGGCGTCCTGACTTTC
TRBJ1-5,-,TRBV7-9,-,CASSSGLAGENQPQHF,TGTGCCAGCAGCTCCGGTCTGGCGGGAGAGAATCAGCCCCAGCATTTT
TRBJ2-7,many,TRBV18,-,CASSASREGDEQYF,TGTGCCAGCTCAGCAAGTCGTGAGGGAGACGAGCAGTACTTC
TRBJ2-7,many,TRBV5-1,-,CASSLGAGAYEQYF,TGCGCCAGCAGCTTGGGCGCAGGGGCCTACGAGCAGTACTTC
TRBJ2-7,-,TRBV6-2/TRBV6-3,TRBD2,CASSYAAGALARYEQYF,TGTGCCAGCAGTTACGCCGCCGGCGCACTAGCGCGATACGAGCAGTACTTC
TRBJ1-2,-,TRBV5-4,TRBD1,CASSSTGQVYGYTF,TGTGCCAGCAGCTCGACGGGACAGGTCTATGGCTACACCTTC
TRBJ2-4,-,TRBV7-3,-,CASSLYGGQNIQYF,TGTGCCAGCAGCTTATACGGGGGTCAAAACATTCAGTACTTC
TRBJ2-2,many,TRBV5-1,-,CASSLGPSNTGELFF,TGTGCCAGCAGCTTAGGTCCCTCGAACACCGGGGAGCTGTTTTTT
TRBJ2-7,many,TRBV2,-,CASRDRPSYEQYF,TGTGCCAGCAGAGACAGGCCATCCTACGAGCAGTACTTC
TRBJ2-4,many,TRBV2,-,CASRTEAAKNIQYF,TGTGCCAGCAGGACAGAAGCAGCCAAAAACATTCAGTACTTC
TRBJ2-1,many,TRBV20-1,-,CSARVPGVAHNEQFF,TGCAGTGCTAGAGTACCGGGAGTAGCCCACAATGAGCAGTTCTTC
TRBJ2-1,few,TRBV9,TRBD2,CASSVGRGGYNEQFF,TGTGCCAGCAGCGTAGGGCGGGGGGGTTACAATGAGCAGTTCTTC
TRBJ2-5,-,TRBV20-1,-,CSVREGARAQETQYF,TGCAGTGTTCGGGAAGGGGCGCGGGCCCAAGAGACCCAGTACTTC
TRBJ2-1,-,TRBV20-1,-,CGARGKSEQFF,TGCGGTGCTAGGGGAAAGTCTGAGCAGTTCTTC
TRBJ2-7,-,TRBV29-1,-,CSVSQRNSYEQYF,TGCAGCGTTAGCCAAAGGAATTCCTACGAGCAGTACTTC
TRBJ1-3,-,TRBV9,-,CASSPDSSGNTIYF,TGTGCCAGCAGCCCAGACAGCTCTGGAAACACCATATATTTT
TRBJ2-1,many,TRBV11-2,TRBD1,CASSPRTGSHNEQFF,TGTGCCAGCAGCCCTCGGACAGGGTCCCACAATGAGCAGTTCTTC
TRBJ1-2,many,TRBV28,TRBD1,CASIADRVEFGYTF,TGTGCCAGCATCGCGGACAGGGTGGAGTTTGGCTACACCTTC
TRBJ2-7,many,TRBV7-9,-,CASSSGHYPYEQYF,TGTGCCAGCAGCTCGGGACACTACCCCTACGAGCAGTACTTC
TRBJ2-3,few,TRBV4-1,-,CASSQDREGSGTDTQYF,TGCGCCAGCAGCCAAGATCGGGAAGGGTCGGGCACAGATACGCAGTATTTT
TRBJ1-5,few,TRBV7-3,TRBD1,CASAGQGGQPQHF,TGTGCCAGCGCTGGACAGGGGGGCCAGCCCCAGCATTTT
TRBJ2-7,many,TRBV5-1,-,CASSLVGGGSYEQYF,TGCGCCAGCAGCTTGGTCGGCGGAGGCTCCTACGAGCAGTACTTC
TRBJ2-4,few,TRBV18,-,CASSPRVLGKNIQYF,TGTGCCAGCTCACCACGGGTTCTAGGCAAAAACATTCAGTACTTC
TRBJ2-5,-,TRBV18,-,CASSPRLIGGTQNKKETQYF,TGTGCCAGCTCACCACGGTTGATTGGAGGGACCCAAAACAAGAAGGAGACCCAGTACTTC
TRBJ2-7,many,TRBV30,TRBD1,CAWSWTGADEQYF,TGTGCCTGGAGTTGGACAGGAGCCGACGAGCAGTACTTC
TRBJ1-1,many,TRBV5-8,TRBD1,CASRSRQGNTEAFF,TGTGCCAGCAGGAGCCGACAGGGGAACACTGAAGCTTTCTTT
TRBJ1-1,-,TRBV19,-,CASSKPGRWNTEAFF,TGTGCCAGTAGTAAACCGGGACGTTGGAACACTGAAGCTTTCTTT